These 25 T cell receptor beta chains came from one sample sequenced in a study of shared clonotypes between healthy human individuals. Naive CD8 cells comprised CD45RO-negative, CCR7-positively selected cells, excluding terminally differentiated effector memory CD45RA+ cells. Repertoires were generated with immunoSEQ multiplex PCR, while TCRdb's copy carries only in-frame clones and drops some. Here the sample spans around 1.9 million clones, under 95% being singletons. Sequencing input: naive CD8+ T cells from PBMCs. These receptors were obtained from a young man in good health. Some clones in this sample may be carry-over from other donors' samples.

This chain connects TRBV4-1 to TRBJ2-4; D is perhaps TRBD2 (5 bases). CDR1 is MGHRA and CDR2 is YSYEKL in the germline V gene. CDR3 length: 16 residues. Trimming took off 1 base at V and 8 bases at J, with 18 bases between the two ends. Here the CDR3 DNA reads TGCGCCAGCAGCCAAGTTGGGCCCGGGTCCGGGGACATTCAGTACTTC. Encoded protein: CASSQVGPGSGDIQYF.

A single count supports this clone. The chain carries TRBV9 and TRBJ1-2, with D tentatively TRBD1 (5 bases). From germline, CDR1 is SGDLS and CDR2 YYNGEE. V was clipped by 4 bases and J by 1 base, with 11 bases between them. The length of the CDR3 is 14 residues. The CDR3 sequence is CASSSGGGNYGYTF. Here the CDR3 DNA reads TGTGCCAGCAGCTCCGGTGGGGGTAACTATGGCTACACCTTC.

CDR3 sequence reads: CASSFSTHSLNEKLFF. Written as DNA, the CDR3 is TGTGCCAGCAGCTTTAGTACGCACAGTCTGAATGAAAAACTGTTTTTT. V is TRBV7-9 and J is TRBJ1-4; D is ambiguous. CDR3 length: 16 residues. The V end was cut by 3 bases, the J end by 5 bases, with 16 bases between. Germline CDR1 is SEHNR and CDR2 is FQNEAQ (reference sequence).

The genes are TRBV27 and TRBJ1-5, with D hard to call. This CDR3 spans 10 amino acids. V was cut by 7 bases and J by 7 bases, with 5 bases left in between. Per the germline V gene, CDR1 is MNHEY and CDR2 is SMNVEV (reference sequence). The CDR3, as DNA: TGTGCCAGCATTGGCCAGCCCCAGCATTTT. Translated, it gives CASIGQPQHF.

This rearrangement joins TRBV4-2 to TRBJ2-1; unclear D gene. V was pared by 1 base and J by 7 bases, with 20 bases between. Germline CDR1 and CDR2: LGHNA and YNFKEQ. The CDR3 is made up of 17 amino acids. CDR3 in DNA: TGTGCCAGCAGCCAAGGGAAGGTTAGGTTGGTTCTGAATGAGCAGTTCTTC. Amino acid sequence: CASSQGKVRLVLNEQFF.

This clone appeared once. The rearrangement links TRBV7-9 to TRBJ1-1, with D uncertain. Germline V lookup: CDR1 SEHNR, CDR2 FQNEAQ (reference sequence). V shed 0 bases and J shed 7 bases, with 6 bases lying between them. This CDR3 is built from 12 residues. In DNA form, the CDR3 reads TGTGCCAGCAGCTTAGCAGTGGGTGAAGCTTTCTTT. This gives the protein CASSLAVGEAFF.

This chain uses TRBV9 with TRBJ2-7; D might be TRBD1 (6 bases). V was cut by 2 bases and J by 2 bases, with 14 bases left in between. Germline lookup yields CDR1 SGDLS and CDR2 YYNGEE. The CDR3 is made up of 15 amino acids. CDR3: CASSVGSRGTYEQYF. CDR3 nucleotides: TGTGCCAGCAGCGTTGGGTCCAGGGGAACCTACGAGCAGTACTTC.

This clone came up once. The chain couples TRBV23-1 to TRBJ1-5, with D possibly matching TRBD1 (6 bases). TRBV23-1 is classed as an ORF, of uncertain function. The CDR3 consists of 16 residues. The V gene lost 3 bases and the J gene lost 2 bases, with 14 bases spanning the gap. This CDR3 reads CASSHPVRGGNQPQHF. DNA for the CDR3: TGCGCCAGCAGTCACCCTGTCAGGGGCGGCAATCAGCCCCAGCATTTT.

The gene calls are TRBV27 and TRBJ2-7, with D unclear. Germline V CDR1 and CDR2: MNHEY, SMNVEV (reference sequence). The V and J ends lost 3 bases and 0 bases respectively, with 12 bases between them. The CDR3 runs to 15 residues. The CDR3 reads CASSFIPTDSYEQYF. In nucleotides, the CDR3 is TGTGCCAGCAGTTTCATACCCACGGACTCCTACGAGCAGTACTTC.

Details on this clone: Other DNA sequences from this sample encode an identical CDR3 as well. The rearrangement links TRBV4-1 to TRBJ2-7, with D uncertain. Germline V gives CDR1 MGHRA, CDR2 YSYEKL. V was clipped by 1 base and J by 3 bases, with 10 bases between them. The CDR3 totals 14 residues. CDR3 sequence (DNA): TGCGCCAGCAGCCAAGGGGGTGGAAGCTACGAGCAGTACTTC. Protein: CASSQGGGSYEQYF.

The chain joins TRBV5-6 to TRBJ2-6; possibly TRBD2 for D (5 bases). Germline V lookup: CDR1 SGHDT, CDR2 YYEEEE. With 6 bases removed from V and 1 base from J, the gap between germline ends came to 14 bases. This CDR3 region has 16 residues. CDR3 protein: CASNMRAPSGANVLTF. DNA for the CDR3: TGTGCCAGCAATATGAGGGCACCTTCTGGGGCCAACGTCCTGACTTTC. Supplemented by reference TRBV5-6 and TRBJ2-6, the full variable domain reads DAGVTQSPTHLIKTRGQQVTLRCSPKSGHDTVSWYQQALGQGPQFIFQYYEEEERQRGNFPDRFSGHQFPNYSSELNVNALLLGDSALYLCASNMRAPSGANVLTFGAGSRLTVL.

This chain uses TRBV4-1 with TRBJ2-5, with a weak D call TRBD1 (6 bases). Germline-derived CDR1 and CDR2 are MGHRA and YSYEKL. The V and J ends lost 0 bases and 5 bases respectively, with 13 bases between them. The CDR3 is 15 residues long. Written as DNA, the CDR3 is TGCGCCAGCAGCCAAGATAGGGGACAAGAGGAGACCCAGTACTTC. It yields the protein CASSQDRGQEETQYF.

Regarding this clone: The identical CDR3 is also encoded by other nucleotide sequences in the sample. The V call is TRBV9, the J call TRBJ2-1; D gene uncertain. Germline loops: CDR1 SGDLS, CDR2 YYNGEE. The CDR3 extends over 15 amino acids. With 0 bases removed from V and 0 bases from J, the gap between germline ends came to 7 bases. This chain's CDR3 is CASSVVSRSYNEQFF. The CDR3 nucleotides read TGTGCCAGCAGCGTAGTCAGCCGCTCCTACAATGAGCAGTTCTTC.

DNA of the CDR3: TGTGCCAGCAGCGCAGACAGGTCGAGCTCTGGGGCCAACGTCCTGACTTTC. As protein: CASSADRSSSGANVLTF. J is TRBJ2-6 and V is TRBV9; possibly TRBD1 for D (6 bases). The CDR3 loop spans 17 amino acids. Trimming shortened V by 3 bases and J by 0 bases, and 13 bases separated the two germline ends. Germline CDR1 SGDLS, CDR2 YYNGEE.

The chain employs TRBV29-1 and TRBJ1-1; D remains unclear. The CDR3 extends over 11 amino acids. Looked up from germline, CDR1 is SQVTM and CDR2 is ANQGSEA. V lost 4 bases to trimming and J lost 6 bases, with 9 bases between them. The CDR3 coding sequence is TGCAGCGTTGGAGGGCTGGCTGAAGCTTTCTTT. This translates into CSVGGLAEAFF.

The chain has TRBV2 and TRBJ2-6; 9 bases align to TRBD1. V lost 0 bases and J lost 0; bases outside the gene matches: 12. CDR3 length: 21 residues. The V gene's germline CDR1 is SNHLY and CDR2 FYNNEI. CDR3 DNA: TGTGCCAGCAGTGAAGCGCTAATTCGGGGACAGGGAAGCTCTGGGGCCAACGTCCTGACTTTC. Translation: CASSEALIRGQGSSGANVLTF.

The chain uses TRBV19 and TRBJ2-7; possibly TRBD1 for D (6 bases). Between the trimmed V and J ends, which lost 6 bases and 0 bases, there was a span of 9 bases. The CDR3 covers 13 residues. Germline V gives CDR1 LNHDA, CDR2 SQIVND (reference sequence). CDR3 nucleotide sequence: TGTGCCAGTAGCAAGGGACACTCCTACGAGCAGTACTTC. Translating gives CASSKGHSYEQYF. Full variable domain (outside the CDR3, taken from reference TRBV19 and TRBJ2-7): DGGITQSPKYLFRKEGQNVTLSCEQNLNHDAMYWYRQDPGQGLRLIYYSQIVNDFQKGDIAEGYSVSREKKESFPLTVTSAQKNPTAFYLCASSKGHSYEQYFGPGTRLTVT.

The DNA for the CDR3 is TGTGCCAGCAGCCCGCGGGGGGGGCTAGCGGGAGTCGTCTACGAGCAGTACTTC. Protein product: CASSPRGGLAGVVYEQYF. This rearrangement joins TRBV11-2 to TRBJ2-7; the match to TRBD2 covers 10 bases. Trimming cost V 5 bases and J 3 bases; bases outside gene matches: 16. This CDR3 is built from 18 residues. Germline V gene sequence: CDR1 SGHAT, CDR2 FQNNGV.

This chain joins TRBV5-6 and TRBJ1-2; the D is unclear. Germline V gene data show CDR1 as SGHDT and CDR2 as YYEEEE. V dropped 4 bases and J dropped 5 bases, with 15 bases sitting between them. The CDR3 consists of 14 residues. CDR3 DNA: TGTGCCAGCAGCCTTACTGGAGTATGGTATGGCTACACCTTC. This encodes CASSLTGVWYGYTF.

The CDR3 DNA is TGTGCCAGCAGCTTGGCGGGTAGCGAAAACTACGAGCAGTACTTC. It is translated as CASSLAGSENYEQYF. The chain employs TRBV5-6 and TRBJ2-7, with a possible D match to TRBD2 (5 bases). The CDR3 is 15 amino acids. CDR1 and CDR2 from the germline V gene are SGHDT and YYEEEE. With 0 bases removed from V and 3 bases from J, the gap between germline ends came to 13 bases.

This rearrangement joins TRBV9 to TRBJ1-1; the D gene is possibly TRBD1 (5 bases). The CDR3 contains 13 residues. Germline CDR1 is SGDLS and CDR2 is YYNGEE. Trimming cost V 5 bases and J 5 bases, with 13 bases left between them. CDR3: CASSELGGTEAFF. In nucleotides, the CDR3 is TGTGCCAGCAGTGAATTGGGGGGGACTGAAGCTTTCTTT.

This clone was observed once. V is TRBV15 and J is TRBJ1-5, with D uncertain. V dropped 3 bases and J dropped 1 base, with 10 bases sitting between them. The CDR3 covers 15 residues. Looked up from germline, CDR1 is LNHNV and CDR2 is YYDKDF (reference sequence). The CDR3 reads CATSRKGFSNQPQHF. CDR3 DNA sequence: TGTGCCACCAGCAGGAAGGGCTTCAGCAATCAGCCCCAGCATTTT.

This chain uses TRBV6-5 with TRBJ1-5, with D unclear. CDR1 is MNHEY and CDR2 is SVGAGI in the germline V gene. The CDR3 sequence is 14 residues long. Trimming shortened V by 2 bases and J by 6 bases, and 11 bases separated the two germline ends. This chain's CDR3 is CASSYREGVQPQHF. The CDR3 DNA follows: TGTGCCAGCAGTTACCGGGAGGGTGTTCAGCCCCAGCATTTT.

The chain has TRBV6-1 and TRBJ2-3; no clear D gene. V lost 5 bases to trimming and J lost 1 base, with 7 bases between them. The CDR3 is 13 amino acids. Germline CDR1 is MNHNS and CDR2 is SASEGT. Here the CDR3 reads CASSRHRTDTQYF. In DNA form, the CDR3 reads TGTGCCAGCAGTCGTCACCGCACAGATACGCAGTATTTT.

Regarding this clone: Other DNA sequences from this sample encode an identical CDR3 as well. J is TRBJ2-7 and V is TRBV27, with no clear D. Trimming stripped 5 bases from V and 1 base from J, with 9 bases between. CDR3 length equals 13 residues. Germline CDR1 is MNHEY and CDR2 is SMNVEV (reference sequence). The CDR3 reads CASSLGPSYEQYF. The CDR3 DNA reads as TGTGCCAGCAGTCTCGGACCATCCTACGAGCAGTACTTC.